Each of the 23 T cell receptor beta chains below was sequenced from the same sample in a study of post-analysis software for immune sequencing data. Study-level points and caveats: Patients had higher frequencies than controls of five TRBV segments, including TRBV5-6, TRBV5-1 and TRBV20-1.

TCR beta cDNA libraries had unique molecular identifiers. Each CDR3 protein gets one entry after TCRdb re-called the PCR reads with MiXCR. The table has a few hundred thousand distinct CDR3 sequences, less than 40% seen once; the top ten hold around 15%. These TCRs are of unknown antigen specificity. The sequencing sample was made of blood. The receptor set was obtained from a girl aged 10 to 17 with multiple sclerosis.

This clonotype was seen only a few times. The chain uses TRBV7-2 and TRBJ2-7; D remains unclear. V lost 3 bases, J lost 6 bases, and 15 bases lay in between. The CDR3 loop spans 14 amino acids. Germline CDR1 SGHTA, CDR2 FQGNSA. DNA of the CDR3: TGTGCCAGCAGCTTTACCCCGAGTCGCAGCGAGCAGTACTTC. Its translation is CASSFTPSRSEQYF.

This chain joins TRBV2 and TRBJ1-5, with D perhaps matching TRBD1 (5 bases). CDR1 is SNHLY, CDR2 FYNNEI, per germline. V lost 3 bases and J lost 0, with 9 bases in between. CDR3 length: 15 amino acids. Written as DNA, the CDR3 is TGTGCCAGCAGTGAGGGACGGTATAGCAATCAGCCCCAGCATTTT. Translated: CASSEGRYSNQPQHF.

This clonotype was observed many times. The rearrangement uses TRBV7-2 and TRBJ2-4; 12 nucleotides match TRBD2. Per germline, CDR1 SGHTA and CDR2 FQGNSA. V was pared by 6 bases and J by 2 bases, with 5 bases of the junction left unmatched. This CDR3 has 16 amino acids. This CDR3 reads CASSSLAGGPKNIQYF. For the CDR3, the DNA is TGTGCCAGCAGTTCCCTAGCGGGGGGGCCCAAAAACATTCAGTACTTC.

This chain joins TRBV16 and TRBJ2-7; the D gene is possibly TRBD1 (6 bases). V was clipped by 4 bases and J by 3 bases, with 19 bases between them. Germline lookup yields CDR1 KGHSY and CDR2 FQNENV. CDR3 length: 16 amino acids. CDR3 nucleotide sequence: TGTGCCAGCAGCCCCGCGCAGGGGCGAGTTTTCTACGAGCAGTACTTC. Translating it yields CASSPAQGRVFYEQYF.

This clonotype was detected only a few times. DNA for the CDR3: TGTGCCAGCAGTTTAGGGACAGGGTTGTTCGGCTACACCTTC. Its protein is CASSLGTGLFGYTF. This chain connects TRBV28 to TRBJ1-2, with 9 bases fitting TRBD1. The germline CDR1 and CDR2 sequences are MDHEN and SYDVKM. V lost 2 bases to trimming and J lost 8 bases; unmatched junction nucleotides: 6. The CDR3 runs 14 residues.

The chain has TRBV6-6 and TRBJ2-7, with D perhaps TRBD2 (6 bases). The CDR3 runs 14 residues. Trimming removed 2 bases at V and 6 bases at J, with 14 bases between. Germline-derived CDR1 and CDR2 are MNHNY and SVGAGI (reference sequence). The CDR3 sequence is CASSYSPGSGEQYF. Written as DNA, the CDR3 is TGTGCCAGCAGTTACAGTCCCGGGAGTGGCGAGCAGTACTTC.

In this sample, this clonotype turned up a few times. This chain joins TRBV6-1 and TRBJ1-6; 8 bases are a match to TRBD1. The CDR3 has 14 amino acids. The V gene's germline CDR1 is MNHNS and CDR2 SASEGT. V lost 6 bases to trimming and J lost 6 bases; unmatched junction nucleotides: 4. The CDR3 DNA sequence: TGTGCCAGCAGGCGAACAGGGGGTAATTCACCCCTCCACTTT. It encodes CASRRTGGNSPLHF.

The chain carries TRBV12-3 or TRBV12-4 and TRBJ1-4, with unresolved D. V was trimmed by 6 bases and J by 7 bases, leaving 15 bases between them. CDR3 length: 14 amino acids. CDR3 loop: CASSPDTEGEKLFF. CDR3 sequence (DNA): TGTGCCAGCAGCCCCGACACGGAGGGTGAAAAACTGTTTTTT.

The chain couples TRBV19 to TRBJ2-4; possibly TRBD1 or TRBD2 for D (6 bases each). The CDR3 runs to 20 residues. V lost 4 bases, J lost 0 bases, and 25 bases lay in between. Germline V lookup: CDR1 LNHDA, CDR2 SQIVND (reference sequence). CDR3: CASSTPGASETRGAKNIQYF. The CDR3 nucleotides are TGTGCCAGTAGTACCCCGGGGGCTAGCGAGACCAGGGGAGCCAAAAACATTCAGTACTTC.

The sample holds one count of this clonotype. The CDR3 reads CATSRHDKRGGARQPQHF. The CDR3 DNA reads as TGTGCCACCAGCAGACACGATAAAAGGGGAGGAGCTCGGCAGCCCCAGCATTTT. The chain has TRBV15 and TRBJ1-5; maybe TRBD1 (5 bases). Trimming pared 2 bases from V and 7 bases from J, leaving 24 bases between. Germline V gene lookup returns CDR1 LNHNV and CDR2 YYDKDF (reference sequence). The CDR3 has 18 amino acids. Filled out from reference TRBV15 and TRBJ1-5, the complete variable domain reads DAMVIQNPRYQVTQFGKPVTLSCSQTLNHNVMYWYQQKSSQAPKLLFHYYDKDFNNEADTPDNFQSRRPNTSFCFLDIRSPGLGDTAMYLCATSRHDKRGGARQPQHFGDGTRLSIL.

This clonotype was detected only a few times. The V gene is TRBV7-2, the J gene TRBJ2-5; a possible D gene is TRBD1 (6 bases). Trimming shortened V by 1 base and J by 4 bases, and 16 bases separated the two germline ends. This CDR3 region has 16 residues. Germline assignment: CDR1 SGHTA and CDR2 FQGNSA. The CDR3 region is CASSLGGVWGRETQYF. DNA of the CDR3: TGTGCCAGCAGCTTAGGAGGGGTATGGGGGCGAGAGACCCAGTACTTC.

This rearrangement joins TRBV4-2 to TRBJ1-4; D call uncertain. CDR1 is LGHNA and CDR2 is YNFKEQ in the germline V gene. The CDR3 has 16 residues. Trimming shortened V by 1 base and J by 0 bases, and 9 bases separated the two germline ends. The CDR3 is CASSQAGGATNEKLFF. CDR3 in DNA: TGTGCCAGCAGCCAAGCGGGCGGTGCAACTAATGAAAAACTGTTTTTT.

The chain uses TRBV5-6 and TRBJ2-7; 7 nucleotides match TRBD2. This CDR3 is built from 15 residues. J lost 2 bases, V lost 0 bases, and 5 bases had no gene match. Germline V gives CDR1 SGHDT, CDR2 YYEEEE. The CDR3 is CASSLVGGGAYEQYF. Written as DNA, the CDR3 is TGTGCCAGCAGCTTGGTTGGCGGGGGAGCCTACGAGCAGTACTTC.

The chain carries TRBV7-2 and TRBJ1-2; TRBD1 matches 8 bases. The V segment lost 4 bases and the J segment 6 bases; nucleotides outside the gene matches: 4. Germline assignment: CDR1 SGHTA and CDR2 FQGNSA. The CDR3 has 13 amino acids. This chain's CDR3 is CASSYPDRDGYTF. The CDR3 DNA follows: TGTGCCAGCAGCTACCCGGACAGGGATGGCTACACCTTC.

This clonotype was seen more than once but under ten times. The V and J genes are TRBV20-1 and TRBJ1-5; D might be TRBD1 (5 bases). The CDR3 has 11 amino acids. V was shortened by 7 bases and J by 7 bases, with 11 bases between the two germline ends. CDR1 and CDR2 (germline): DFQATT, SNEGSKA (reference sequence). This chain's CDR3 is CSGGGRQPQHF. The CDR3 nucleotides are TGCAGTGGCGGGGGGAGACAGCCCCAGCATTTT.

The rearrangement joins TRBV7-2 to TRBJ2-7; 9 bases map to TRBD1. This CDR3 has 14 amino acids. Germline CDR1 SGHTA, CDR2 FQGNSA. J lost 3 bases, V lost 4 bases, and 4 bases had no gene match. The CDR3 protein is CASSSTGGGYEQYF. CDR3 nucleotide sequence: TGTGCCAGCAGCTCTACAGGGGGCGGCTACGAGCAGTACTTC.

V gene TRBV6-6 combines with J gene TRBJ1-4; D possibly corresponds to TRBD1 (6 bases). V was clipped by 4 bases and J by 8 bases, with 17 bases between them. Looked up from germline, CDR1 is MNHNY and CDR2 is SVGAGI (reference sequence). CDR3 length: 15 amino acids. CDR3 coding DNA: TGTGCCAGCAGTTTTCCCCCGACAGGAGGGGAAAAACTGTTTTTT. Residues: CASSFPPTGGEKLFF.

The chain couples TRBV25-1 to TRBJ2-6; possible D gene TRBD2, 6 bases. The CDR3 length is 14 residues. V lost 8 bases to trimming and J lost 4 bases, with 12 bases between them. Germline assignment: CDR1 MGHDK and CDR2 SYGVNS. DNA of the CDR3: TGTGCCAGCCGTCCGGCGGGAGGGGCCAACGTCCTGACTTTC. This sequence encodes CASRPAGGANVLTF.

The genes are TRBV12-3 or TRBV12-4 and TRBJ2-1; no definite D call. The CDR3 runs to 10 residues. Trimming removed 3 bases from V and 10 bases from J, with 4 bases in between. The DNA for the CDR3 is TGTGCCAGCAGTTTTACAGAGCAGTTCTTC. Its protein is CASSFTEQFF.

This clonotype was counted a few times. The CDR3 is CSATPLVGRYNEQFF. The CDR3 nucleotides read TGCAGTGCAACTCCCCTTGTGGGGAGATACAATGAGCAGTTCTTC. The chain uses TRBV20-1 and TRBJ2-1, with a possible D match to TRBD2 (5 bases). This CDR3 has 15 residues. Germline V CDR1 and CDR2: DFQATT, SNEGSKA (reference sequence). V was pared by 6 bases and J by 4 bases, with 19 bases between.

The rearrangement uses TRBV19 and TRBJ2-2, with 9 positions matching TRBD1. V was pared by 2 bases and J by 4 bases, with 8 bases of the junction left unmatched. Germline V CDR1 and CDR2: LNHDA, SQIVND (reference sequence). The CDR3 has 17 amino acids. The CDR3 coding sequence is TGTGCCAGTAGTATATCTCCGGGACAGGGCGGCACCGGGGAGCTGTTTTTT. Protein product: CASSISPGQGGTGELFF.

The chain carries TRBV20-1 and TRBJ2-5, with D unresolved. The CDR3 is 11 amino acids. Germline assignment: CDR1 DFQATT and CDR2 SNEGSKA (reference sequence). V was pared by 6 bases and J by 5 bases, with 10 bases between. The CDR3 loop is CSAPFAETQYF. The CDR3 DNA sequence: TGCAGTGCCCCGTTCGCTGAGACCCAGTACTTC.

A few counts support this clonotype. This chain links TRBV12-3 or TRBV12-4 with TRBJ1-1, with 8 bases lining up with TRBD1. This CDR3 region has 15 residues. V shed 1 base and J 4 bases; nucleotides not matched to a gene: 5. The CDR3 DNA follows: TGTGCCAGCAGTTTAGATGTCACAGGGGGCACTGAAGCTTTCTTT. Translation: CASSLDVTGGTEAFF.